This paragraph covers one T cell receptor beta chain sequence. Per the original methods: Amplification from reference gene primers served as the basis for estimated nucleated cell counts. Produced via immunoSEQ multiplex PCR; TCRdb's table is partial and in-frame only. Clone size and V and J calls were adopted from that table, with D and trimming inferred from the DNA. The sample shows 200,000 to 300,000 clones, 86% of them seen only once. The study recruited people aged roughly 18 to 100 years across some 23 US areas. Cohort 3 recovered donors had two negative PCRs, clearance, or symptom resolution. This entry comes from a study of blood T cell repertoires in COVID-19. Study-level information: T cells, B-cell-depleted T cells, or PBMCs provided the cDNA or gDNA that served as material.

Per the germline V gene, CDR1 is SGHRS and CDR2 is YFSETQ. This CDR3 has 19 amino acids. V was clipped by 4 bases and J by 8 bases; unmatched bases: 16. Sequenced material: PBMCs or T cells enriched from blood (not recorded which). This TCR was recovered from a man aged 40-50 years who had recovered from COVID-19. The V and J genes are TRBV5-1 and TRBJ2-1, with 15 bases matching TRBD2. Here the CDR3 DNA reads TGCGCCAGCAGCACGCCTGGACTAGCGGGAGGGCCTATTATCTATGAGCAGTTCTTC. Translation: CASSTPGLAGGPIIYEQFF.